The rows below give T cell receptor beta chains drawn from one sample of a study of blood T cell repertoires in COVID-19. The assay was immunoSEQ multiplex PCR, and TCRdb's table has in-frame clones only and misses some. The data show over 150,000 clones, with around nine tenths seen just once and around 13% held by the top ten. The sample comprised peripheral blood. These receptors were collected from a woman between 70 and 85 years old with COVID-19, enrolled during active disease. Both conserved end residues are part of each CDR3. Fields, in order: clone size, J gene, D gene, CDR3 length, V gene, CDR3 protein, CDR3 DNA. D genes are given only for firm matches. Clone size is given for some rows only: seen once, a few or many times, or a class if the clone is expanded.

abundance: .
j_gene: TRBJ1-2
d_gene: TRBD1
len: 15
v_gene: TRBV11-2
CDR3aa: CASSLDWAGGYGYTF
CDR3nt: TGTGCCAGCAGCTTAGATTGGGCAGGGGGCTATGGCTACACCTTC

abundance: .
j_gene: TRBJ2-2
d_gene: TRBD1
len: 13
v_gene: TRBV2
CDR3aa: CASRLQGAGELFF
CDR3nt: TGTGCCAGCAGACTACAGGGGGCCGGGGAGCTGTTTTTT

abundance: .
j_gene: TRBJ2-2
d_gene: .
len: 15
v_gene: TRBV7-3
CDR3aa: CASSLSAVLSGELFF
CDR3nt: TGTGCCAGCAGCTTATCCGCAGTCCTCTCCGGGGAGCTGTTTTTT

abundance: .
j_gene: TRBJ1-1
d_gene: .
len: 15
v_gene: TRBV2
CDR3aa: CASSVRGAKNTEAFF
CDR3nt: TGTGCCAGCAGTGTTCGGGGGGCTAAGAACACTGAAGCTTTCTTT

abundance: once
j_gene: TRBJ2-7
d_gene: .
len: 17
v_gene: TRBV27
CDR3aa: CASSYRWVGQIAYEQYF
CDR3nt: TGTGCCAGCAGTTATCGATGGGTGGGGCAGATTGCCTACGAGCAGTACTTC

abundance: .
j_gene: TRBJ1-2
d_gene: .
len: 14
v_gene: TRBV3-1/TRBV3-2
CDR3aa: CASSREGANYGYTF
CDR3nt: TGTGCCAGCTCACGGGAGGGGGCTAACTATGGCTACACCTTC

abundance: .
j_gene: TRBJ1-5
d_gene: .
len: 13
v_gene: TRBV30
CDR3aa: CAWSYREGQPQHF
CDR3nt: TGTGCCTGGAGTTACAGGGAAGGTCAGCCCCAGCATTTT

abundance: .
j_gene: TRBJ1-4
d_gene: .
len: 15
v_gene: TRBV6-5
CDR3aa: CASSYVGVMAGKLFF
CDR3nt: TGTGCCAGCAGTTACGTAGGGGTGATGGCTGGAAAACTGTTTTTT

abundance: .
j_gene: TRBJ2-1
d_gene: .
len: 15
v_gene: TRBV7-9
CDR3aa: CASSPTERPGNEQFF
CDR3nt: TGTGCCAGCAGCCCTACTGAGCGACCGGGGAATGAGCAGTTCTTC

abundance: .
j_gene: TRBJ2-2
d_gene: TRBD1
len: 16
v_gene: TRBV7-6
CDR3aa: CASSLSTGTGTGELFF
CDR3nt: TGTGCCAGCAGCTTGTCAACCGGGACAGGGACTGGGGAGCTGTTTTTT

abundance: .
j_gene: TRBJ1-1
d_gene: .
len: 14
v_gene: TRBV5-5
CDR3aa: CASSLRQANTEAFF
CDR3nt: TGTGCCAGCAGCCTAAGACAGGCGAACACTGAAGCTTTCTTT

abundance: .
j_gene: TRBJ1-5
d_gene: .
len: 14
v_gene: TRBV27
CDR3aa: CASSLSGRNQPQHF
CDR3nt: TGTGCCAGCAGTTTATCGGGGCGCAATCAGCCCCAGCATTTT

abundance: .
j_gene: TRBJ2-1
d_gene: .
len: 15
v_gene: TRBV9
CDR3aa: CASSVDGSSYNERFF
CDR3nt: TGTGCCAGCAGCGTAGATGGTAGCAGCTACAATGAGCGGTTCTTC

abundance: .
j_gene: TRBJ2-7
d_gene: TRBD2
len: 15
v_gene: TRBV28
CDR3aa: CASSYPSGVFYEQYF
CDR3nt: TGTGCCAGCAGTTATCCTAGCGGAGTTTTCTACGAGCAGTACTTC

abundance: .
j_gene: TRBJ2-1
d_gene: .
len: 15
v_gene: TRBV3-1/TRBV3-2
CDR3aa: CASSQDTGTYNEQFF
CDR3nt: TGTGCCAGCAGCCAAGATACGGGTACATACAATGAGCAGTTCTTC

abundance: .
j_gene: TRBJ1-1
d_gene: TRBD1
len: 17
v_gene: TRBV27
CDR3aa: CASSLRTGVSWNTEAFF
CDR3nt: TGTGCCAGCAGTCTCCGGACAGGGGTAAGCTGGAACACTGAAGCTTTCTTT

abundance: once
j_gene: TRBJ2-1
d_gene: .
len: 11
v_gene: TRBV19
CDR3aa: CASNRNNEQFF
CDR3nt: TGTGCCAGTAATAGAAACAATGAGCAGTTCTTC

abundance: .
j_gene: TRBJ1-2
d_gene: .
len: 12
v_gene: TRBV6-2/TRBV6-3
CDR3aa: CASSYSNGGYTF
CDR3nt: TGTGCCAGCAGTTACAGCAACGGGGGCTACACCTTC

abundance: once
j_gene: TRBJ2-3
d_gene: .
len: 16
v_gene: TRBV7-2
CDR3aa: CASSLVWPGQSDTQYF
CDR3nt: TGTGCCAGCAGCTTAGTCTGGCCAGGGCAGTCAGATACGCAGTATTTT

abundance: .
j_gene: TRBJ2-7
d_gene: TRBD1
len: 13
v_gene: TRBV12-3/TRBV12-4
CDR3aa: CASSFTGVYEQYF
CDR3nt: TGTGCCAGCAGTTTTACAGGGGTCTACGAGCAGTACTTC

abundance: .
j_gene: TRBJ2-2
d_gene: TRBD1
len: 16
v_gene: TRBV9
CDR3aa: CASSPHPTGVNGELFF
CDR3nt: TGTGCCAGCAGCCCACATCCGACAGGGGTTAACGGGGAGCTGTTTTTT

abundance: .
j_gene: TRBJ1-3
d_gene: .
len: 14
v_gene: TRBV7-3
CDR3aa: CASSSSGTGNTIYF
CDR3nt: TGTGCCAGCAGCTCATCCGGGACAGGAAACACCATATATTTT

abundance: .
j_gene: TRBJ2-7
d_gene: .
len: 16
v_gene: TRBV21-1
CDR3aa: CASPFLNRARSYEQYF
CDR3nt: TGTGCCAGCCCATTCCTGAACAGGGCTCGGTCCTACGAGCAGTACTTC

abundance: .
j_gene: TRBJ2-1
d_gene: TRBD1
len: 15
v_gene: TRBV19
CDR3aa: CASSPDRGNYNEQFF
CDR3nt: TGTGCCAGTAGTCCCGACAGGGGGAACTACAATGAGCAGTTCTTC

abundance: .
j_gene: TRBJ2-2
d_gene: .
len: 13
v_gene: TRBV7-2
CDR3aa: CASRGQNTGELFF
CDR3nt: TGTGCCAGCAGGGGACAGAACACCGGGGAGCTGTTTTTT

abundance: .
j_gene: TRBJ2-4
d_gene: .
len: 16
v_gene: TRBV2
CDR3aa: CASKQEPSLAKNIQYF
CDR3nt: TGTGCCAGCAAGCAAGAACCATCCCTAGCCAAAAACATTCAGTACTTC

abundance: .
j_gene: TRBJ2-7
d_gene: .
len: 15
v_gene: TRBV7-2
CDR3aa: CASSLAWQRTYEQYF
CDR3nt: TGTGCCAGCAGCTTAGCTTGGCAGAGGACCTACGAGCAGTACTTC

abundance: .
j_gene: TRBJ1-1
d_gene: .
len: 15
v_gene: TRBV19
CDR3aa: CASQTVQGGALEAFF
CDR3nt: TGTGCCAGTCAAACTGTCCAGGGAGGTGCCCTTGAAGCTTTCTTT

abundance: once
j_gene: TRBJ1-4
d_gene: .
len: 13
v_gene: TRBV12-3/TRBV12-4
CDR3aa: CASSFSGYEKLFF
CDR3nt: TGTGCCAGCAGTTTTTCAGGGTATGAAAAACTGTTTTTT

abundance: once
j_gene: TRBJ2-7
d_gene: TRBD1
len: 13
v_gene: TRBV28
CDR3aa: CASNPGQTYEQYF
CDR3nt: TGTGCCAGCAATCCGGGACAGACCTACGAGCAGTACTTC

abundance: .
j_gene: TRBJ1-1
d_gene: TRBD1
len: 14
v_gene: TRBV6-6
CDR3aa: CASRPGTENTEAFF
CDR3nt: TGTGCCAGCAGACCCGGGACAGAGAACACTGAAGCTTTCTTT

abundance: few
j_gene: TRBJ2-7
d_gene: .
len: 15
v_gene: TRBV11-2
CDR3aa: CASRKTANPTYEQYF
CDR3nt: TGTGCCAGCAGAAAGACAGCGAATCCCACCTACGAGCAGTACTTC

abundance: .
j_gene: TRBJ1-2
d_gene: TRBD1
len: 11
v_gene: TRBV12-3/TRBV12-4
CDR3aa: CASRDRDGYTF
CDR3nt: TGTGCCAGCAGGGACAGGGATGGCTACACCTTC